This entry lists 2 T cell receptor beta chains sequenced from one sample in a study of cytomegalovirus exposure and HLA in healthy donors. Primers included in the PCR were 60 Vbeta and 13 Jbeta primers. Libraries were prepared by immunoSEQ multiplex PCR; TCRdb keeps only in-frame clonotypes and omits some of them. The sample consists of around 92,000 clones, more than 75% of them appearing once. Sequenced material: PBMCs. These TCRs come from a human donor in good health.

CDR3 loop: CASSPSSGSIAGELFF. CDR3 coding DNA: TGTGCCAGCTCACCTTCTAGCGGGAGTATCGCCGGGGAGCTGTTTTTT. The rearrangement links TRBV18 to TRBJ2-2; 10 bases line up with TRBD2. Germline-derived CDR1 and CDR2 are KGHSH and LQKENI. There are 16 residues in the CDR3. The J segment lost 6 bases and the V segment lost 3 bases, leaving 7 bases of the junction unmatched.

The V call is TRBV29-1, the J call TRBJ2-7; tentatively, D is TRBD1 (5 bases). Germline V gives CDR1 SQVTM, CDR2 ANQGSEA. The CDR3 contains 12 residues. V lost 6 bases and J 3 bases, leaving 12 bases between the germline ends. CDR3 region: CSVNQGSYEQYF. For the CDR3, the DNA is TGCAGCGTGAATCAGGGAAGCTACGAGCAGTACTTC.